The 19 T cell receptor beta chains below come from one sample, sequenced in a study of T cell responses to AZD1222 COVID-19 vaccine. The method was immunoSEQ multiplex PCR; TCRdb's version includes in-frame clones alone and lacks a portion of them. The table lists roughly 180,000 clones, about nine tenths of them singletons. This material consisted of peripheral blood, taken on day 0 of AZD1222 vaccination. All receptors come from an adult in good health.

This clone was seen once. The rearrangement joins TRBV29-1 to TRBJ1-2, with TRBD1 identical over 11 bases. V lost 6 bases and J lost 6; bases outside the gene matches: 6. The CDR3 runs 13 residues. The germline V gene has CDR1 SQVTM and CDR2 ANQGSEA. The CDR3 bases are TGCAGCGTGAGGGACAGGGGGTCTAATGGCTACACCTTC. It is translated as CSVRDRGSNGYTF.

This chain connects TRBV29-1 to TRBJ2-7, with a weak D call TRBD1 (7 bases). The V gene's germline CDR1 is SQVTM and CDR2 ANQGSEA. The V end lost 0 bases, the J end lost 6 bases, and 21 bases lay between the germline ends. This CDR3 comprises 16 residues. The DNA of the CDR3 is TGCAGCGTTGAAGATCGGGGGACAGCCCTAATACTCGAGCAGTACTTC. Protein: CSVEDRGTALILEQYF.

The chain links TRBV9 to TRBJ2-5; 10 positions agree with TRBD2. Trimming removed 0 bases from V and 1 base from J; junction bases left unmatched: 6. This CDR3 spans 17 amino acids. The germline gives CDR1 SGDLS, CDR2 YYNGEE. CDR3 sequence reads: CASSVDPSGGLQETQYF. Written as DNA, the CDR3 is TGTGCCAGCAGCGTAGACCCTAGCGGGGGCCTCCAAGAGACCCAGTACTTC.

V usage is TRBV27 and J usage is TRBJ1-3; D gene uncertain. The CDR3 covers 13 residues. The germline V gene has CDR1 MNHEY and CDR2 SMNVEV (reference sequence). The ends were cut back, 8 bases at V and 0 bases at J, with 8 bases in the middle. CDR3: CASAAPSGNTIYF. CDR3 sequence (DNA): TGTGCCAGCGCGGCCCCCTCTGGAAACACCATATATTTT.

This clone came up a few times. Here the CDR3 reads CASSSTSGGAFEQFF. CDR3 DNA: TGCGCCAGCAGCTCGACTAGCGGGGGGGCTTTTGAGCAGTTCTTC. The chain combines TRBV5-1 with TRBJ2-1; 14 bases fit TRBD2. Germline CDR1 SGHRS, CDR2 YFSETQ. Trimming cost V 3 bases and J 9 bases; bases outside gene matches: 5. The CDR3 sequence is 15 residues long.

The gene calls are TRBV5-6 and TRBJ2-7, with D perhaps TRBD2 (5 bases). The CDR3 contains 15 residues. V was shortened by 2 bases and J by 2 bases, with 14 bases between the two germline ends. Germline loops: CDR1 SGHDT, CDR2 YYEEEE. DNA for the CDR3: TGTGCCAGCAGCTTCCGGGGAACAAGTGCCTACGAGCAGTACTTC. This translates into CASSFRGTSAYEQYF.

The V call is TRBV5-1, the J call TRBJ2-5, with 10 positions matching TRBD2. The CDR3 totals 14 residues. Germline lookup yields CDR1 SGHRS and CDR2 YFSETQ. V shed 4 bases, J shed 5 bases, and the junction held 5 bases outside the gene matches. The CDR3 region has the DNA TGCGCCAGCAGCCCTAGCGGGGGTCGGGAGACCCAGTACTTC. It specifies CASSPSGGRETQYF.

The chain recombines TRBV3-1 (or the pseudogene TRBV3-2) with TRBJ2-1, with 7 positions matching TRBD2. This CDR3 is 18 amino acids long. Germline CDR1 is LGHDT and CDR2 is YNNKEL (reference sequence). The junction had 19 bases not matched to a gene; V was cut back by 4 bases and J by 7 bases. This CDR3 is CASSLHIPTAGLGNEQFF. As DNA, the CDR3 is TGTGCCAGCAGCCTCCATATCCCGACAGCGGGATTGGGGAATGAGCAGTTCTTC.

This sequence joins TRBV5-1 and TRBJ2-1, with TRBD2 identical over 9 bases. The germline gives CDR1 SGHRS, CDR2 YFSETQ. The CDR3 totals 16 residues. With 0 bases clipped from V and 8 bases from J, the junction kept 9 bases outside the gene matches. The CDR3 bases are TGCGCCAGCAGCTTGGGTAATAGCGGGGGAGTGGATGAGCAGTTCTTC. It codes for CASSLGNSGGVDEQFF.

The chain recombines TRBV9 with TRBJ2-1; 8 bases are shared with TRBD2. Germline assignment: CDR1 SGDLS and CDR2 YYNGEE. The CDR3 loop spans 15 amino acids. After removal of 0 bases from V and 9 bases from J, the junction contained 8 bases not matched to a gene. The CDR3 coding sequence is TGTGCCAGCAGCGTAGCCCCGGGGGGGCTCACTGAGCAGTTCTTC. Protein: CASSVAPGGLTEQFF.

The genes are TRBV6-2 or TRBV6-3 and TRBJ2-7; 9 bases align to TRBD1. Trimming at V came to 2 bases and at J to 2 bases, leaving 10 bases not matched to a gene. Germline V gene data show CDR1 as MNHEY and CDR2 as SVGEGT. CDR3 size: 17 residues. The CDR3 DNA is TGTGCCAGCAGTTACCTCCCAGGGACAGGGTCTGCCTACGAGCAGTACTTC. Translation: CASSYLPGTGSAYEQYF.

CDR3 protein: CASSQHRDYRDTQYF. The CDR3 nucleotides are TGTGCCAGCAGCCAACACCGGGACTACAGGGATACGCAGTATTTT. This chain uses TRBV3-1 (or the pseudogene TRBV3-2) with TRBJ2-3, with 7 positions matching TRBD2. There are 15 residues in the CDR3. V lost 2 bases to trimming and J lost 6 bases; unmatched junction nucleotides: 8. CDR1 is LGHDT and CDR2 is YNNKEL in the germline V gene (reference sequence).

The CDR3 bases are TGTGCCAGCACCCCGGACCTGGCGGATGAAAAACTGTTTTTT. Protein sequence: CASTPDLADEKLFF. The chain joins TRBV7-9 to TRBJ1-4, with D uncertain. The germline V and J ends were trimmed by 7 bases and 6 bases, with 15 bases remaining between them. This CDR3 is 14 amino acids long. The V gene's germline CDR1 is SEHNR and CDR2 FQNEAQ (reference sequence).

CDR3: CASSILRGAQAYTDTQYF. The CDR3 DNA is TGTGCCAGCAGCATACTGCGAGGGGCGCAGGCTTACACAGATACGCAGTATTTT. V is TRBV21-1 and J is TRBJ2-3. TRBV21-1 is annotated as a pseudogene. CDR3 length: 18 amino acids.

The CDR3 is CACPTSNSYNSPLHF. CDR3 sequence (DNA): TGTGCCTGCCCTACCAGTAACTCCTATAATTCACCCCTCCACTTT. This chain connects TRBV30 to TRBJ1-6; D remains unclear. CDR3 length: 15 residues. CDR1 and CDR2 from the germline V gene are GTSNPN and SVGIG (reference sequence). V gave up 6 bases and J gave up 0 bases, with 12 bases separating them.

The CDR3 sequence is CASRHGGEDTQYF. The CDR3 nucleotides are TGTGCCAGCAGACACGGTGGGGAGGATACGCAGTATTTT. V is TRBV5-4 and J is TRBJ2-3; TRBD2 might be the D (5 bases). CDR3 length: 13 residues. The ends were cut back, 5 bases at V and 6 bases at J, with 13 bases in the middle. Germline V CDR1 and CDR2: SGHNT, YYREEE (reference sequence).

V usage is TRBV2 and J usage is TRBJ1-4; no clear D. Per the germline V gene, CDR1 is SNHLY and CDR2 is FYNNEI. Between the trimmed V and J ends, which lost 7 bases and 7 bases, there was a span of 16 bases. CDR3 length: 14 residues. The CDR3 sequence: CASTRTTMGEKLFF. The CDR3 nucleotides are TGTGCCAGCACCCGGACGACGATGGGTGAAAAACTGTTTTTT.

The chain has TRBV7-2 and TRBJ2-1, with 12 bases aligning to TRBD1. Germline lookup yields CDR1 SGHTA and CDR2 FQGNSA. V shed 7 bases, J shed 7 bases, and the junction held 11 bases outside the gene matches. CDR3 length: 16 residues. CDR3: CASTLDSGQGANEQFF. The CDR3 region has the DNA TGTGCCAGCACTTTGGATTCGGGACAGGGGGCAAATGAGCAGTTCTTC.

V gene TRBV7-3 combines with J gene TRBJ2-1; 8 nucleotides agree with TRBD1. The V and J ends lost 1 base and 12 bases, in that order; junction bases with no gene match: 11. This CDR3 contains 15 residues. Germline V lookup: CDR1 SGHTA, CDR2 FQGTGA. CDR3 region: CASSLNPGRGQGQFF. As DNA, the CDR3 is TGTGCCAGCAGCTTAAACCCGGGCAGGGGGCAAGGGCAGTTCTTC.